Detailed here is one T cell receptor (beta chain). The CDR3 is 14 amino acids. Trimming pared 2 bases from V and 2 bases from J, leaving 10 bases between. Germline assignment: CDR1 ENHRY and CDR2 SYGVKD. This entry belongs to a study of blood T cell repertoires in COVID-19. Study information: The cDNA or gDNA used as material had been derived from T cells, B-cell-depleted T cells, or PBMCs.

Some clones are missing from TCRdb's copy, which holds only in-frame ones; the method was immunoSEQ multiplex PCR. The table lists about 310,000 clones, about 91% of them singletons. What was sequenced was PBMCs or T cells enriched from blood (not recorded which). The chain combines TRBV10-3 with TRBJ2-7; D is ambiguous. The TCR sequence derives from a woman aged 40 to 50 who had recovered from COVID-19. CDR3 in amino acids: CAISERSPAYEQYF. For the CDR3, the DNA is TGTGCCATCAGTGAGCGAAGTCCAGCCTACGAGCAGTACTTC.